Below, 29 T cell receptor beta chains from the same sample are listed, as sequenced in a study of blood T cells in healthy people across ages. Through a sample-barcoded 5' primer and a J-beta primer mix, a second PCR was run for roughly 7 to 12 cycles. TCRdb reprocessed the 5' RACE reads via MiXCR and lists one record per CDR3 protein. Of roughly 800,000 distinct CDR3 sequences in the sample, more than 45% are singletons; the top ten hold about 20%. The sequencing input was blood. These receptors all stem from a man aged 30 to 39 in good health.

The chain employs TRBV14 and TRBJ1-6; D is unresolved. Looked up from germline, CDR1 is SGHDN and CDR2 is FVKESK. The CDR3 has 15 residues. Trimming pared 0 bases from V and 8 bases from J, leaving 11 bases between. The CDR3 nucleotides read TGTGCCAGCAGCCAAGATTTCGGGCCGTATTCACCCCTCCACTTT. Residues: CASSQDFGPYSPLHF.

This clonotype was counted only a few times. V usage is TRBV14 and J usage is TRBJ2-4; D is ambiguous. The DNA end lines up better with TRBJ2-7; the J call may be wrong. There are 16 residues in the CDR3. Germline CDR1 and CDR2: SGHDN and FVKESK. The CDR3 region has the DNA TGTGCCAGCAGCCAAGGAGAGTGGGAACCCCCCTACGAGCAGTACTTC. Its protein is CASSQGEWEPPYEQYF.

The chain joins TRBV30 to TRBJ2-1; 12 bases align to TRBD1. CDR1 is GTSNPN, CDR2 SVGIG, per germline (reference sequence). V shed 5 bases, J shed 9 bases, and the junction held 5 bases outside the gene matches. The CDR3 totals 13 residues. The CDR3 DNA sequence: TGTGCCTGGGCCGGGGACAGGGGGCTTGAGCAGTTCTTC. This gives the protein CAWAGDRGLEQFF. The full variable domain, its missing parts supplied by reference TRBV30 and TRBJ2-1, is SQTIHQWPATLVQPVGSPLSLECTVEGTSNPNLYWYRQAAGRGLQLLFYSVGIGQISSEVPQNLSASRPQDRQFILSSKKLLLSDSGFYLCAWAGDRGLEQFFGPGTRLTVL.

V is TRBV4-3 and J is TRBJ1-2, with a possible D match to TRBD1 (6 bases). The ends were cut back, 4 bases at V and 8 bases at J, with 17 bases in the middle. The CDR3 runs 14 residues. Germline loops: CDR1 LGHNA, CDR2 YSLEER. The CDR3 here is CASSLSTGARGYTF. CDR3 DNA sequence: TGCGCCAGCAGCCTATCCACGGGGGCGCGAGGCTACACCTTC.

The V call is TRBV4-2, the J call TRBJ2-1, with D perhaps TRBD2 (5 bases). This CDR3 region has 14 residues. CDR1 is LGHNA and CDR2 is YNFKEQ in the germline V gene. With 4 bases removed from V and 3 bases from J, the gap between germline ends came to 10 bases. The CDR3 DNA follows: TGTGCCAGCAGCCGCGCGGGCAGCTACAATGAGCAGTTCTTC. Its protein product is CASSRAGSYNEQFF.

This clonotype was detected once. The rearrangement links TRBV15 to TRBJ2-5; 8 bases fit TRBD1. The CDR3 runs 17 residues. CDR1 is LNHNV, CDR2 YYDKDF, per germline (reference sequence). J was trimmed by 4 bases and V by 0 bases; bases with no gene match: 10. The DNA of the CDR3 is TGTGCCACCAGCAGAGAAAGATATGGACAGGGTCGAGAGACCCAGTACTTC. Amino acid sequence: CATSRERYGQGRETQYF. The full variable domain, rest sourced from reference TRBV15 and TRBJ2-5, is DAMVIQNPRYQVTQFGKPVTLSCSQTLNHNVMYWYQQKSSQAPKLLFHYYDKDFNNEADTPDNFQSRRPNTSFCFLDIRSPGLGDTAMYLCATSRERYGQGRETQYFGPGTRLLVL.

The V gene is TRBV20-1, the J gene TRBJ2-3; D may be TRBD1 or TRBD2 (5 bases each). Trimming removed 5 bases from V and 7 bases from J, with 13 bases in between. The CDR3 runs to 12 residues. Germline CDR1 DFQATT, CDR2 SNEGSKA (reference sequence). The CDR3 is CSAPGATNTQYF. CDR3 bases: TGCAGTGCTCCCGGGGCGACAAATACGCAGTATTTT.

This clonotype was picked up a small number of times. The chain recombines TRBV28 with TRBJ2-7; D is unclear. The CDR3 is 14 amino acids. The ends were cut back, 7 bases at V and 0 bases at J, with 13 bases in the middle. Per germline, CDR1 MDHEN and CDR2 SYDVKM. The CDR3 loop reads CASIGNRASYEQYF. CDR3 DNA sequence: TGTGCCAGCATAGGTAACAGAGCCTCCTACGAGCAGTACTTC.

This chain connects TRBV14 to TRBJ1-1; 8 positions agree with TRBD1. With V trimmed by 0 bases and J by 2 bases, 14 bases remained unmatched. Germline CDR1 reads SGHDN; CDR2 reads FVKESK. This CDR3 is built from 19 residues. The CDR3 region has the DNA TGTGCCAGCAGCCAAGATATTTGGGCTAGACAGGGGCCAAACACTGAAGCTTTCTTT. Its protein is CASSQDIWARQGPNTEAFF.

CDR3 sequence: CASGQVTYEQYF. The CDR3 bases are TGTGCCAGCGGACAGGTTACCTACGAGCAGTACTTC. V gene TRBV12-3 or TRBV12-4 combines with J gene TRBJ2-5, with TRBD1 identical over 7 bases. The DNA end lines up better with TRBJ2-7; the J call may be wrong. The CDR3 totals 12 residues.

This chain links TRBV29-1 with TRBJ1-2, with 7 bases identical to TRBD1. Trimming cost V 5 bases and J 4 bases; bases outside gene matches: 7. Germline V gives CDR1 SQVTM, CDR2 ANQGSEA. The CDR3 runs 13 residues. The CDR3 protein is CSVTTGLVYGYTF. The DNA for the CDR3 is TGCAGCGTTACGACAGGGTTGGTCTATGGCTACACCTTC.

The CDR3 bases are TGCGCCAGCAGCCTCCGGCGGGACTTTAGAGCCAACGTCCTGACTTTC. Translating it yields CASSLRRDFRANVLTF. The chain combines TRBV5-1 with TRBJ2-6; D might be TRBD2 (6 bases). This CDR3 has 16 amino acids. CDR1 SGHRS and CDR2 YFSETQ come from the germline V gene. Trimming took 4 bases from V and 7 from J, leaving 18 bases between them.

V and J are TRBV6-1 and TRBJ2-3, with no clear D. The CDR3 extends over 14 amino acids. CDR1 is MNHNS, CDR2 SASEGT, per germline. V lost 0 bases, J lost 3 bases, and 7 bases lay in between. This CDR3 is CASSEAWATDTQYF. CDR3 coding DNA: TGTGCCAGCAGTGAAGCTTGGGCGACAGATACGCAGTATTTT.

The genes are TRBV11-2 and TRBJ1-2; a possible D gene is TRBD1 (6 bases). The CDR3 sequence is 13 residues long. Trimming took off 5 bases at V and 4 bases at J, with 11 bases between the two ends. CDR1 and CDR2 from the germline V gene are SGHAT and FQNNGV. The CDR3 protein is CASSAGEGYGYTF. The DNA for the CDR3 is TGTGCCAGCAGCGCAGGGGAGGGCTATGGCTACACCTTC.

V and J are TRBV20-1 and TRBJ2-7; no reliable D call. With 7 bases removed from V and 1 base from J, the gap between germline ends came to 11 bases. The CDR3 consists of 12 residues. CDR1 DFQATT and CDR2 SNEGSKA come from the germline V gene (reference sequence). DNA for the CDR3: TGCAGTGTAGGGCACAAGTCCTACGAGCAGTACTTC. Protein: CSVGHKSYEQYF.

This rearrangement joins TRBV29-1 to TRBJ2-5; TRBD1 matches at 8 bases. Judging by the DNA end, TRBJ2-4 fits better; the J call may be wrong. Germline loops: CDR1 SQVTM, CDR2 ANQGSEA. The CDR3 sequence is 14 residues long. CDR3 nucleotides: TGCAGCGTGGTTCCGGGACAGGTTATAAACATTCAGTACTTC. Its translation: CSVVPGQVINIQYF.

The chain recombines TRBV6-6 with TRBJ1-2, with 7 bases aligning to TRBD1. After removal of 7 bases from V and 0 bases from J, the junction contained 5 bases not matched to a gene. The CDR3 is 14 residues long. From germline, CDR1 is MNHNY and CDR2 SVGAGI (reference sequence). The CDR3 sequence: CASTGTAANYGYTF. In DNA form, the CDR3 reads TGTGCCAGCACGGGGACAGCGGCTAACTATGGCTACACCTTC.

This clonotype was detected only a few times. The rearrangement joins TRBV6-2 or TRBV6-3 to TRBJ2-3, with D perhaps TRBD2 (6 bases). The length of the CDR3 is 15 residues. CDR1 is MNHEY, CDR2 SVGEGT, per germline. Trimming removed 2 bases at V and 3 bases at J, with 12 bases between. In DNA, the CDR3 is TGTGCCAGCAGTTACGGAGGGCTTGGGACAGATACGCAGTATTTT. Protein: CASSYGGLGTDTQYF.

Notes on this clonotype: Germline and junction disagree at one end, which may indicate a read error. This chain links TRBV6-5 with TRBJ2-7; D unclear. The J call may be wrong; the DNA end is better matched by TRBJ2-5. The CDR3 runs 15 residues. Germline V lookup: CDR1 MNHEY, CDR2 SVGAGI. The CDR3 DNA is TGCGCCAGCAGTTACTCGTTTACTCCGTTAGAGACCCAGTACTTC. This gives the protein CASSYSFTPLETQYF.

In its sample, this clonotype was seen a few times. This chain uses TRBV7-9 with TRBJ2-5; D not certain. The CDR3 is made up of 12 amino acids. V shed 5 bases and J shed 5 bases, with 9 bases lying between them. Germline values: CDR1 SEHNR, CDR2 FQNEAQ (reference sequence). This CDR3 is CASSPTSETQYF. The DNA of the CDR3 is TGTGCCAGCAGCCCTACGTCCGAGACCCAGTACTTC.

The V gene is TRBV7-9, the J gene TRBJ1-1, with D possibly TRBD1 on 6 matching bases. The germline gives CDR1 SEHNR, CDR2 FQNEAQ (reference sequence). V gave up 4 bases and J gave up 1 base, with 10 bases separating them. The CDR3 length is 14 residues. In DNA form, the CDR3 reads TGTGCCAGCAGCTCCTGGACAGAGAACACTGAAGCTTTCTTT. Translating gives CASSSWTENTEAFF.

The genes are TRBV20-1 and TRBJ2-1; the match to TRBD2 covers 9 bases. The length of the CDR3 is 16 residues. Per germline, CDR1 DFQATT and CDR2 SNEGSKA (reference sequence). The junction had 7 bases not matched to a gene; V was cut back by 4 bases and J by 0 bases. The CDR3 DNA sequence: TGCAGTGCTATAGTGACTAGCGGCTACTCCTACAATGAGCAGTTCTTC. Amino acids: CSAIVTSGYSYNEQFF.

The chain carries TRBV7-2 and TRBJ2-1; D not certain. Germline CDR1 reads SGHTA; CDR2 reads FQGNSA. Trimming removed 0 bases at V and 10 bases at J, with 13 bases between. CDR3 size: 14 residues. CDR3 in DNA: TGTGCCAGCAGCTTAGCCATGGCCATAGGGGAGCAGTTCTTC. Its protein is CASSLAMAIGEQFF.

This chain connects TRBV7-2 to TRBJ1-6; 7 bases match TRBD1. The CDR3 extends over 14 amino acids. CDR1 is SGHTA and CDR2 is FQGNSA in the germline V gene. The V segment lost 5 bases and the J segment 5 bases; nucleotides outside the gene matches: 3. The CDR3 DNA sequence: TGTGCCAGCAGCCGGGACAGCGATAATTCACCCCTCCACTTT. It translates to CASSRDSDNSPLHF.

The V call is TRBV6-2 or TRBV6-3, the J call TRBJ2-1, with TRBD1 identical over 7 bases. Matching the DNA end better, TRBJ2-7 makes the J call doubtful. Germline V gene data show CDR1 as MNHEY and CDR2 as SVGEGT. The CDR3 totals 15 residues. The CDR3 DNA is TGTGCCAGCAGTTACGGGGACAGACCTAACTACGAGCAGTACTTC. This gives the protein CASSYGDRPNYEQYF.

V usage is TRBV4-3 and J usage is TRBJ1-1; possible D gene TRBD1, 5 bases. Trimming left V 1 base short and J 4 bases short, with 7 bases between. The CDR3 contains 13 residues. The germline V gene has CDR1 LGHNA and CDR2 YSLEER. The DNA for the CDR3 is TGCGCCAGCAGCCAAGGGGGGAGCACTGAAGCTTTCTTT. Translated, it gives CASSQGGSTEAFF.

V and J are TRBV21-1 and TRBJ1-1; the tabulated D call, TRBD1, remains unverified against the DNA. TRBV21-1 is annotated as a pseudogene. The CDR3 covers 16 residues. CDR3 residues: CASTKGKDRLNTEAFF. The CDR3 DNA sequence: TGTGCCAGCACCAAAGGGAAGGACAGGCTGAACACTGAAGCTTTCTTT.

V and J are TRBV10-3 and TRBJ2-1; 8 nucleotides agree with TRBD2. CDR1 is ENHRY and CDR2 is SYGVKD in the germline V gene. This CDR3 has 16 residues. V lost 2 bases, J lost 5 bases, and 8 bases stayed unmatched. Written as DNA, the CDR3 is TGTGCCATCAGTGAGCCGCAGCGGGAGAGAAACAATGAGCAGTTCTTC. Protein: CAISEPQRERNNEQFF.

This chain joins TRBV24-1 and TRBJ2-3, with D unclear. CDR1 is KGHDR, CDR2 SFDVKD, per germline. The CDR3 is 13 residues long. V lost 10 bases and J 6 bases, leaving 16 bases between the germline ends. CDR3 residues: CATRAAERDTQYF. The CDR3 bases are TGTGCCACTCGCGCTGCGGAGCGTGATACGCAGTATTTT.